This record looks at one TCR beta chain sequence and its context. TCRdb called the PCR reads again in MiXCR, with one record for every CDR3 protein. The sample contains roughly 18,000 distinct CDR3 sequences, around two thirds of which appear only once. The source of the sample is a study of vaccination and CD4 T cells after COVID-19. J gave up 6 bases and V 0 bases, and 2 bases lay outside the gene matches. CDR1 SGHNT and CDR2 YYREEE come from the germline V gene (reference sequence). There are 15 residues in the CDR3. The sample in question was CD4+ T cells from blood, obtained before SARS-CoV-2 vaccination. This TCR derives from a human donor who had recovered from COVID-19. V and J are TRBV5-4 and TRBJ2-1, with 11 bases identical to TRBD2. DNA of the CDR3: TGTGCCAGCAGCTTGGGTACTAGCGGGAGCAATGAGCAGTTCTTC. Encoded protein: CASSLGTSGSNEQFF.